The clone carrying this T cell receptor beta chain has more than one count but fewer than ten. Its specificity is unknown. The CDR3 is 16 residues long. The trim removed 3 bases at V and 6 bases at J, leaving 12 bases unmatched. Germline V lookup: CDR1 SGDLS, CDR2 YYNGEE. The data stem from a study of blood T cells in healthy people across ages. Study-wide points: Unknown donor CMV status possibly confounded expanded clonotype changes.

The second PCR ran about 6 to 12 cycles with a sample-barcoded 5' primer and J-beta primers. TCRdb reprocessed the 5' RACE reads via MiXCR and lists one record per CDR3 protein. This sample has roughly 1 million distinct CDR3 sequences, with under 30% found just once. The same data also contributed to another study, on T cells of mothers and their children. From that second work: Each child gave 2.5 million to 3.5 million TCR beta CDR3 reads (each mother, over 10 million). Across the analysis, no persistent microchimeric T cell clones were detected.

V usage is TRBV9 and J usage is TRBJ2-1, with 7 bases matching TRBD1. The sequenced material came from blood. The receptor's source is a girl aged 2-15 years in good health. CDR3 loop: CASSENRDRARNEQFF. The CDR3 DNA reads TGTGCCAGCAGCGAGAACCGGGACAGAGCACGCAATGAGCAGTTCTTC.